Listed here are 7 T cell receptor beta chains from one sample, sequenced in a study of T cell repertoires in cytomegalovirus infection. TCRdb re-derived calls from the reads in MiXCR, one entry per CDR3 protein. The sample yields approximately 240,000 distinct CDR3 sequences, approximately 13% seen once. Input material: PBMCs. The receptors stem from a human donor in good health (CMV status not recorded). Some clones in this sample may be carry-over from other donors' samples.

Details on this clonotype: A much larger clone differs by one base, so this may be a read error. This chain joins TRBV7-2 and TRBJ2-7, with TRBD2 matching 8 bases. Germline values: CDR1 SGHTA, CDR2 FQGNSA. The CDR3 covers 14 residues. CDR3 residues: CASSLSGGVDEHYF. CDR3 in DNA: TGTGCCAGCAGCTTAAGCGGGGGAGTCGACGAGCACTACTTC. Full variable domain (remainder filled in from reference TRBV7-2 and TRBJ2-7): GAGVSQSPSNKVTEKGKDVELRCDPISGHTALYWYRQSLGQGLEFLIYFQGNSAPDKSGLPSDRFSAERTGGSVSTLTIQRTQQEDSAVYLCASSLSGGVDEHYFGPGTRLTVT.

The sample holds many counts of this clonotype. The chain has TRBV20-1 and TRBJ2-7; TRBD2 matches 11 bases. Losses at the gene ends were 6 bases for V and 3 bases for J; bases not matched to a gene: 13. This CDR3 has 16 amino acids. Germline lookup yields CDR1 DFQATT and CDR2 SNEGSKA (reference sequence). CDR3 DNA: TGCAGTGCCCTGAGCCTTACTAGCGGGAGATTCTACGAGCAGTACTTC. Its protein product is CSALSLTSGRFYEQYF.

A few counts support this clonotype. The chain carries TRBV29-1 and TRBJ2-7, with TRBD2 identical over 11 bases. The CDR3 runs 11 residues. With 7 bases clipped from V and 6 bases from J, the junction kept 2 bases outside the gene matches. The germline V gene encodes CDR1 SQVTM and CDR2 ANQGSEA. The CDR3 spells CSGGLAGEQYF. The CDR3 DNA reads as TGCAGCGGAGGACTAGCGGGCGAGCAGTACTTC.

This clonotype was seen ten or more times. CDR3 in DNA: TGTGCCAGTATGTGGGACGACGAAAAACTGTTTTTT. Translation: CASMWDDEKLFF. This chain connects TRBV19 to TRBJ1-4; possibly TRBD1 for D (5 bases). Germline V lookup: CDR1 LNHDA, CDR2 SQIVND (reference sequence). The V end was cut by 7 bases, the J end by 8 bases, with 11 bases between. The CDR3 sequence is 12 residues long.

There are a few counts of this clonotype. The chain couples TRBV29-1 to TRBJ2-1, with D hard to call. Germline CDR1 SQVTM, CDR2 ANQGSEA. Trimming pared 5 bases from V and 4 bases from J, leaving 9 bases between. The CDR3 runs to 12 residues. The CDR3 region is CSVRLSYNEQFF. The CDR3 DNA reads TGCAGCGTTCGTCTTTCATACAATGAGCAGTTCTTC.

The chain combines TRBV30 with TRBJ1-5; D is uncertain. This CDR3 comprises 13 residues. Germline V gene lookup returns CDR1 GTSNPN and CDR2 SVGIG (reference sequence). V dropped 1 base and J dropped 3 bases, with 7 bases sitting between them. This CDR3 is CAWSDGYNQPQHF. The CDR3 DNA follows: TGTGCCTGGAGTGACGGGTACAATCAGCCCCAGCATTTT.

In its sample, this clonotype was seen many times. This chain connects TRBV7-6 to TRBJ2-1; D possibly matches TRBD1 or TRBD2 (5 bases each). Germline CDR1 is SGHVS and CDR2 is FNYEAQ. The V end lost 5 bases, the J end lost 10 bases, and 15 bases lay between the germline ends. The CDR3 has 13 amino acids. The CDR3 DNA is TGTGCCAGCAGCCTACAGGCGGGCGGGGAGCAGTTCTTC. Translated, it gives CASSLQAGGEQFF.